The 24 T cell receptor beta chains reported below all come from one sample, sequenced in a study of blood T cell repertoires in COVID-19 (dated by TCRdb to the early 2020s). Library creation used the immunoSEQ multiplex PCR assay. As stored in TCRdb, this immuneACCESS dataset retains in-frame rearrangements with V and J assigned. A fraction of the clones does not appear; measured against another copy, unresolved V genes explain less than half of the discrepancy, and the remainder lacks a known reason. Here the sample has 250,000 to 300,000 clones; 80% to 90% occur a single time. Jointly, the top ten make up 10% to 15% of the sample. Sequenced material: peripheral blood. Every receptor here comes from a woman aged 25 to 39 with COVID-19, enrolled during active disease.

The CDR3 region has the DNA TGTGCCAGTAGTATAGGGGGGGGTCCAAACAATGAGCAGTTCTTC. It specifies CASSIGGGPNNEQFF. The V call is TRBV19, the J call TRBJ2-1; 7 bases line up with TRBD2. V was clipped by 1 base and J by 5 bases; unmatched bases: 5. The CDR3 totals 15 residues. In germline, CDR1 is LNHDA, CDR2 SQIVND (reference sequence).

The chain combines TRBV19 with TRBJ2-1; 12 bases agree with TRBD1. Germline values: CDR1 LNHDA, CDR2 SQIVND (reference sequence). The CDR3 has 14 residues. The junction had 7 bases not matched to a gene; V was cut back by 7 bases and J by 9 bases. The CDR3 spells CASIPGQGAGEQFF. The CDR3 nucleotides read TGTGCCAGTATACCGGGACAGGGGGCGGGTGAGCAGTTCTTC.

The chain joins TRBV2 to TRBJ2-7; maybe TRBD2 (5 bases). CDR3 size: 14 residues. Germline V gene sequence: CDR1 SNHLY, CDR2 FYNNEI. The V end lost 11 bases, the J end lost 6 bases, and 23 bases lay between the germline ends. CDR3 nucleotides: TGTGCCGCCAGCAACGGTCCCGCGAGGGTCGAGCAGTACTTC. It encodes CAASNGPARVEQYF.

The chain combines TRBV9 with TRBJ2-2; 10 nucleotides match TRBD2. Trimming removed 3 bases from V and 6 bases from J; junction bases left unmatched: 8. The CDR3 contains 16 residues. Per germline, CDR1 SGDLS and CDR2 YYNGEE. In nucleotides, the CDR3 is TGTGCCAGCAGCGCCCCTGGGACTAGCGAGGCCGGGGAGCTGTTTTTT. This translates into CASSAPGTSEAGELFF.

This CDR3 is CASSTGVEAFF. The CDR3 DNA reads TGTGCCAGTAGTACGGGGGTTGAAGCTTTCTTT. The gene calls are TRBV19 and TRBJ1-1; possibly TRBD1 for D (5 bases). Trimming pared 4 bases from V and 7 bases from J, leaving 7 bases between. The CDR3 runs to 11 residues. Germline V lookup: CDR1 LNHDA, CDR2 SQIVND (reference sequence).

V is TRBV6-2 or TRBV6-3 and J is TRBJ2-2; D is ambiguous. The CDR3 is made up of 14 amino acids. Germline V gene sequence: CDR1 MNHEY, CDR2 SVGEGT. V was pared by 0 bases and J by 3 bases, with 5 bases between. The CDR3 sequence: CASSYSSYTGELFF. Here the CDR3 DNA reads TGTGCCAGCAGTTACTCCAGTTACACCGGGGAGCTGTTTTTT.

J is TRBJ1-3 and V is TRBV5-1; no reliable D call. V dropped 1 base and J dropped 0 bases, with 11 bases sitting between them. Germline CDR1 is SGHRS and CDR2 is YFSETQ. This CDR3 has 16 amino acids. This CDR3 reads CASSLPPSGSGNTIYF. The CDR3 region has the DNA TGCGCCAGCAGCTTGCCTCCCAGCGGCTCTGGAAACACCATATATTTT.

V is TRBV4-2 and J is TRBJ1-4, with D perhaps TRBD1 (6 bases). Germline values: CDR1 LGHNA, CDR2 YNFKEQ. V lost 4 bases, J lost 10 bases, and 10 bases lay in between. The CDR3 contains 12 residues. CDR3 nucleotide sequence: TGTGCCAGCAGCCCAGGGGCTGGAAAACTGTTTTTT. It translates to CASSPGAGKLFF.

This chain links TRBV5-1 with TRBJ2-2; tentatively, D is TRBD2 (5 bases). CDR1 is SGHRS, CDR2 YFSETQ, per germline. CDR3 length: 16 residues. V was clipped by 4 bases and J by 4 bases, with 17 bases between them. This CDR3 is CASSPSAGIVTGELFF. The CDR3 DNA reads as TGCGCCAGCAGCCCGTCGGCGGGTATTGTCACCGGGGAGCTGTTTTTT.

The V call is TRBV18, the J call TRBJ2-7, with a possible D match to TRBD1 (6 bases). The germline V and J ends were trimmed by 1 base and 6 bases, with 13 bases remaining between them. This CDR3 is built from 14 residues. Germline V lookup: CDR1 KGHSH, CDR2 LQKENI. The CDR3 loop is CASSPQVGQSEQYF. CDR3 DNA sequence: TGTGCCAGCTCACCACAGGTGGGACAATCCGAGCAGTACTTC.

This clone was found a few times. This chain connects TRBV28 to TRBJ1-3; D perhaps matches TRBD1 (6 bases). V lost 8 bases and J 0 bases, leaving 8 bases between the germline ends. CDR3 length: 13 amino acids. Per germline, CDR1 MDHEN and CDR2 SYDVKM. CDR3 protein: CASGQSSGNTIYF. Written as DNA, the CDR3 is TGTGCCAGCGGACAGAGCTCTGGAAACACCATATATTTT.

Here the CDR3 DNA reads TGTGCCAGCAGTTTACGCGGCTCTGGAAACACCATATATTTT. Residues: CASSLRGSGNTIYF. The chain uses TRBV2 and TRBJ1-3; D is ambiguous. The germline V gene encodes CDR1 SNHLY and CDR2 FYNNEI. The CDR3 has 14 amino acids. The V gene lost 5 bases and the J gene lost 0 bases, with 8 bases spanning the gap.

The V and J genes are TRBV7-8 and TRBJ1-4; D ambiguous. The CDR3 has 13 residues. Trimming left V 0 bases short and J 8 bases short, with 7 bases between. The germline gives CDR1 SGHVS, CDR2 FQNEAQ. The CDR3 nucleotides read TGTGCCAGCAGCTTAGCGCCCGAGGAAAAACTGTTTTTT. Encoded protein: CASSLAPEEKLFF. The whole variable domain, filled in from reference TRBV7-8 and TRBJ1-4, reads GAGVSQSPRYKVAKRGQDVALRCDPISGHVSLFWYQQALGQGPEFLTYFQNEAQLDKSGLPSDRFFAERPEGSVSTLKIQRTQQEDSAVYLCASSLAPEEKLFFGSGTQLSVL.

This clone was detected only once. The DNA of the CDR3 is TGTGCCAGCAGTTGGACTAGCACAACAGATACGCAGTATTTT. Translating it yields CASSWTSTTDTQYF. V usage is TRBV6-5 and J usage is TRBJ2-3; 8 nucleotides line up with TRBD2. There are 14 residues in the CDR3. Germline assignment: CDR1 MNHEY and CDR2 SVGAGI. With 4 bases clipped from V and 3 bases from J, the junction kept 3 bases outside the gene matches.

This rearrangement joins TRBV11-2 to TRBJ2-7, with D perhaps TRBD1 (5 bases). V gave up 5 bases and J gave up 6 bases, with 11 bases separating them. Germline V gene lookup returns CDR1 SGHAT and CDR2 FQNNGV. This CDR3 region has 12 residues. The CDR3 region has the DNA TGTGCCAGCAGCACGCAGGGTCTCGAGCAGTACTTC. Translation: CASSTQGLEQYF.

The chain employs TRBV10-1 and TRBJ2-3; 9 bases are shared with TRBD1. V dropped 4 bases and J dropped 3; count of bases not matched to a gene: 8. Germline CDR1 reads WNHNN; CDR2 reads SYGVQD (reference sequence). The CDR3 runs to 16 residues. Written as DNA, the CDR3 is TGCGCCAGCAGTGCTGCCGGGACAGGGAGAACAGATACGCAGTATTTT. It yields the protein CASSAAGTGRTDTQYF.

The CDR3 protein is CASSSGSGYGYTF. CDR3 DNA: TGTGCCAGCAGTTCCGGCTCAGGGTATGGCTACACCTTC. J is TRBJ1-2 and V is TRBV27, with D maybe TRBD1 (5 bases). Germline V gene data show CDR1 as MNHEY and CDR2 as SMNVEV (reference sequence). The V end was cut by 4 bases, the J end by 5 bases, with 11 bases between. CDR3 length: 13 amino acids.

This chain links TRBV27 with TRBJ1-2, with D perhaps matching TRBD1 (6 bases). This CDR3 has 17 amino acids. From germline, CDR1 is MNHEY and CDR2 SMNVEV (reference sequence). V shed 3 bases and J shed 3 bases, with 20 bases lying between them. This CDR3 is CASSFLLPTAGDYGYTF. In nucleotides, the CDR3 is TGTGCCAGCAGTTTTCTTCTCCCCACGGCAGGGGACTATGGCTACACCTTC.

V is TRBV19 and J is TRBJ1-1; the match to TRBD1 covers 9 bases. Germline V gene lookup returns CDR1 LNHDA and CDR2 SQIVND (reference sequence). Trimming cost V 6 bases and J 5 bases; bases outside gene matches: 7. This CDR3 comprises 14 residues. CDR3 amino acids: CASSKQGAMTEAFF. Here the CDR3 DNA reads TGTGCCAGTAGCAAACAGGGGGCGATGACTGAAGCTTTCTTT.

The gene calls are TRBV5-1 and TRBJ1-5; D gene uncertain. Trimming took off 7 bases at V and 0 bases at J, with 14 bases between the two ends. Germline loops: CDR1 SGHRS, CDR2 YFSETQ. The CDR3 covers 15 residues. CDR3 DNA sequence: TGCGCCAGCCGGGAAGGTGAGAATAGCAATCAGCCCCAGCATTTT. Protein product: CASREGENSNQPQHF.

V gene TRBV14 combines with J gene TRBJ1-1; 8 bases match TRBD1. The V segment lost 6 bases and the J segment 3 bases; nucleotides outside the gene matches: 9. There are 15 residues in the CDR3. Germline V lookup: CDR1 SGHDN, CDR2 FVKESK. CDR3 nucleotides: TGTGCCAGCAGTCCGCACGGGACAGGCTACACTGAAGCTTTCTTT. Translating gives CASSPHGTGYTEAFF.

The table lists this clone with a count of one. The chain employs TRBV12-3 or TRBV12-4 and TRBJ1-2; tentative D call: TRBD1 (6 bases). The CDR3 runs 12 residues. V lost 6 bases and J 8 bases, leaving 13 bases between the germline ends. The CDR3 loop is CASRTTGTGYTF. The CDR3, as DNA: TGTGCCAGCAGAACCACAGGGACCGGCTACACCTTC.

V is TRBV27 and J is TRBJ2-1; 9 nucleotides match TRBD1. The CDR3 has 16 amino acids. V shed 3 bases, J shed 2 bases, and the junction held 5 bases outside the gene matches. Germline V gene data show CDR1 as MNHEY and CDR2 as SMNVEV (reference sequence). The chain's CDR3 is CASSFAGTGTYNEQFF. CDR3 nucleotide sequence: TGTGCCAGCAGTTTTGCCGGGACAGGGACCTACAATGAGCAGTTCTTC.

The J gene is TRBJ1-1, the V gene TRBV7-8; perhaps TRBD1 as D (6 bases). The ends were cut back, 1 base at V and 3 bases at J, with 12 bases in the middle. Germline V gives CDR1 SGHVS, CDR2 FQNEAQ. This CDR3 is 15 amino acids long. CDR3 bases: TGTGCCAGCAGCTTAGTGCAGGGGTCGGACACTGAAGCTTTCTTT. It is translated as CASSLVQGSDTEAFF.